What follows are 32 T cell receptor beta chains derived from one specimen sequenced in a study of cytomegalovirus exposure and HLA in healthy donors (TCRdb year 2017). The library was generated by the immunoSEQ multiplex PCR assay. The multiplex PCR relied on a mix of 60 forward primers for TCR Vbeta segments and 13 reverse primers for TCR Jbeta segments. Here the immuneACCESS table is served through TCRdb, limited to in-frame sequences with V and J called. Missing clones are a known gap in these copies; in checked studies unresolved V genes cover under half, and the rest lacks a known reason. For this sample there are fewer than 250,000 clones; just under 75% appear just once. 3.1% of the sample is in the top ten clones. Material for sequencing was PBMCs. The receptors were sampled from a woman in her twenties or thirties in good health and CMV-seropositive.

This rearrangement joins TRBV5-1 to TRBJ2-2, with 10 bases matching TRBD1. CDR1 is SGHRS and CDR2 is YFSETQ in the germline V gene. This CDR3 is 16 amino acids long. V shed 0 bases and J 4 bases; nucleotides not matched to a gene: 3. CDR3 nucleotide sequence: TGCGCCAGCAGCTTGGGACAGGGGGCGCGCACCGGGGAGCTGTTTTTT. Amino acids: CASSLGQGARTGELFF. Using reference TRBV5-1 and TRBJ2-2 for the parts outside the CDR3, the full variable domain is KAGVTQTPRYLIKTRGQQVTLSCSPISGHRSVSWYQQTPGQGLQFLFEYFSETQRNKGNFPGRFSGRQFSNSRSEMNVSTLELGDSALYLCASSLGQGARTGELFFGEGSRLTVL.

Concerning this clone itself: Within the sample, other DNA sequences also encode this same CDR3. The chain joins TRBV19 to TRBJ1-5, with D uncertain. Germline V gene data show CDR1 as LNHDA and CDR2 as SQIVND (reference sequence). Trimming removed 8 bases at V and 7 bases at J, with 18 bases between. The CDR3 is 14 amino acids. This CDR3 reads CASAPGSSPQPQHF. The DNA for the CDR3 is TGTGCCAGTGCTCCCGGGAGCTCGCCGCAGCCCCAGCATTTT.

The chain links TRBV28 to TRBJ2-5, with 8 nucleotides matching TRBD2. J gave up 3 bases and V 8 bases, and 5 bases lay outside the gene matches. This CDR3 is built from 13 residues. Per germline, CDR1 MDHEN and CDR2 SYDVKM. CDR3 nucleotides: TGTGCCAGCCGGGAGGGCCAAGAAGAGACCCAGTACTTC. Amino acid sequence: CASREGQEETQYF. Full variable domain (rest looked up from reference TRBV28 and TRBJ2-5): DVKVTQSSRYLVKRTGEKVFLECVQDMDHENMFWYRQDPGLGLRLIYFSYDVKMKEKGDIPEGYSVSREKKERFSLILESASTNQTSMYLCASREGQEETQYFGPGTRLLVL.

This clone was found a few times. V and J are TRBV28 and TRBJ2-3, with 7 nucleotides matching TRBD1. V shed 2 bases, J shed 0 bases, and the junction held 5 bases outside the gene matches. The CDR3 is 16 residues long. Per the germline V gene, CDR1 is MDHEN and CDR2 is SYDVKM. The CDR3 is CASSLRGPPSTDTQYF. As DNA, the CDR3 is TGTGCCAGCAGTTTAAGGGGGCCGCCGAGCACAGATACGCAGTATTTT.

The genes are TRBV2 and TRBJ2-5; TRBD1 matches at 8 bases. The CDR3 runs to 15 residues. CDR1 SNHLY and CDR2 FYNNEI come from the germline V gene. Trimming at V came to 4 bases and at J to 4 bases, leaving 8 bases not matched to a gene. In nucleotides, the CDR3 is TGTGCCAGCAGTGGCCAGGGGGCGAGGGTAGAGACCCAGTACTTC. Protein: CASSGQGARVETQYF. Drawing the rest from reference TRBV2 and TRBJ2-5, the complete variable domain is EPEVTQTPSHQVTQMGQEVILRCVPISNHLYFYWYRQILGQKVEFLVSFYNNEISEKSEIFDDQFSVERPDGSNFTLKIRSTKLEDSAMYFCASSGQGARVETQYFGPGTRLLVL.

About this clone: This same CDR3 is encoded by further DNA sequences in the sample. The chain joins TRBV20-1 to TRBJ1-2; the D gene is possibly TRBD1 (5 bases). Trimming shortened V by 5 bases and J by 8 bases, and 9 bases separated the two germline ends. Germline V gene sequence: CDR1 DFQATT, CDR2 SNEGSKA (reference sequence). The CDR3 runs 10 residues. For the CDR3, the DNA is TGCAGTGCTCCAGGGTACGGCTACACCTTC. It yields the protein CSAPGYGYTF.

The chain employs TRBV5-4 and TRBJ1-4, with no clear D. The CDR3 is 14 amino acids. CDR1 SGHNT and CDR2 YYREEE come from the germline V gene (reference sequence). V was trimmed by 0 bases and J by 6 bases, leaving 9 bases between them. The CDR3 here is CASSLGGEDEKLFF. CDR3 in DNA: TGTGCCAGCAGCTTGGGCGGGGAAGATGAAAAACTGTTTTTT. Combining the CDR3 with reference TRBV5-4 and TRBJ1-4 gives the whole variable domain ETGVTQSPTHLIKTRGQQVTLRCSSQSGHNTVSWYQQALGQGPQFIFQYYREEENGRGNFPPRFSGLQFPNYSSELNVNALELDDSALYLCASSLGGEDEKLFFGSGTQLSVL.

The V and J genes are TRBV27 and TRBJ2-7, with 7 bases fitting TRBD2. The CDR3 spans 15 residues. The germline gives CDR1 MNHEY, CDR2 SMNVEV (reference sequence). Trimming cost V 4 bases and J 2 bases; bases outside gene matches: 8. The DNA for the CDR3 is TGTGCCAGCAGTTCCCCGCGGGACTACCCCTACGAGCAGTACTTC. Translation: CASSSPRDYPYEQYF.

The chain carries TRBV2 and TRBJ2-1; 8 nucleotides match TRBD1. Germline CDR1 SNHLY, CDR2 FYNNEI. The CDR3 runs to 15 residues. The V and J ends lost 4 bases and 7 bases, in that order; junction bases with no gene match: 9. The CDR3 protein is CASSGERTGNNEQFF. The CDR3 DNA is TGTGCCAGCAGTGGGGAACGGACAGGGAATAATGAGCAGTTCTTC. The full variable domain, in which reference TRBV2 and TRBJ2-1 provide the parts outside the CDR3, is EPEVTQTPSHQVTQMGQEVILRCVPISNHLYFYWYRQILGQKVEFLVSFYNNEISEKSEIFDDQFSVERPDGSNFTLKIRSTKLEDSAMYFCASSGERTGNNEQFFGPGTRLTVL.

J is TRBJ2-5 and V is TRBV27, with 7 bases aligning to TRBD1. The J call may be in error: the DNA end matches TRBJ2-7 better. This CDR3 contains 14 residues. The germline CDR1 and CDR2 sequences are MNHEY and SMNVEV (reference sequence). The CDR3 nucleotides read TGTGCCAGCAGTTCCAAGGGGGCTTACTACGAGCAGTACTTC. Protein product: CASSSKGAYYEQYF.

This chain connects TRBV5-4 to TRBJ2-2, with 9 positions matching TRBD1. CDR1 is SGHNT, CDR2 YYREEE, per germline (reference sequence). The CDR3 is 16 residues long. V lost 0 bases, J lost 4 bases, and 4 bases stayed unmatched. The CDR3 nucleotides read TGTGCCAGCAGCTTGGAGGGACAGGGAATCACCGGGGAGCTGTTTTTT. This sequence encodes CASSLEGQGITGELFF.

CDR3 region: CASGAGVISGGELFF. The CDR3 nucleotides are TGTGCCAGCGGGGCGGGAGTCATTTCGGGCGGGGAGCTGTTTTTT. This chain joins TRBV4-2 and TRBJ2-2, with TRBD2 matching over 7 bases. The CDR3 loop spans 15 amino acids. The V gene's germline CDR1 is LGHNA and CDR2 YNFKEQ. J was trimmed by 7 bases and V by 8 bases; bases with no gene match: 13.

The chain carries TRBV9 and TRBJ1-5, with TRBD1 matching over 7 bases. The V and J ends lost 3 bases and 0 bases, in that order; junction bases with no gene match: 3. This CDR3 comprises 15 residues. Germline V gives CDR1 SGDLS, CDR2 YYNGEE. CDR3 in DNA: TGTGCCAGCAGCGCAAGGGACAGTAGCAATCAGCCCCAGCATTTT. Translation gives CASSARDSSNQPQHF.

The CDR3 DNA sequence: TGCGCCAGCAGCTTGGAAGCGGGAGTGACCGAGCAGTACTTC. As protein: CASSLEAGVTEQYF. The chain has TRBV5-1 and TRBJ2-7, with TRBD2 matching 8 bases. This CDR3 has 14 amino acids. The J segment lost 6 bases and the V segment lost 0 bases, leaving 5 bases of the junction unmatched. The germline V gene encodes CDR1 SGHRS and CDR2 YFSETQ. Supplemented by reference TRBV5-1 and TRBJ2-7, the full variable domain reads KAGVTQTPRYLIKTRGQQVTLSCSPISGHRSVSWYQQTPGQGLQFLFEYFSETQRNKGNFPGRFSGRQFSNSRSEMNVSTLELGDSALYLCASSLEAGVTEQYFGPGTRLTVT.

This clone was counted a few times. The chain has TRBV5-1 and TRBJ2-7; D perhaps matches TRBD1 (6 bases). Germline assignment: CDR1 SGHRS and CDR2 YFSETQ. V lost 5 bases to trimming and J lost 6 bases, with 15 bases between them. This CDR3 has 13 residues. CDR3 loop: CASSRDNRGEQYF. In DNA form, the CDR3 reads TGCGCCAGCAGTAGGGACAATCGAGGCGAGCAGTACTTC. The entire variable domain, with the rest obtained from reference TRBV5-1 and TRBJ2-7, is as follows: KAGVTQTPRYLIKTRGQQVTLSCSPISGHRSVSWYQQTPGQGLQFLFEYFSETQRNKGNFPGRFSGRQFSNSRSEMNVSTLELGDSALYLCASSRDNRGEQYFGPGTRLTVT.

V usage is TRBV11-2 and J usage is TRBJ2-3, with D possibly matching TRBD2 (5 bases). Germline CDR1 and CDR2: SGHAT and FQNNGV. This CDR3 has 12 residues. V was cut by 5 bases and J by 4 bases, with 7 bases left in between. CDR3 sequence reads: CASSAGPDTQYF. The CDR3 DNA sequence: TGTGCCAGCAGCGCGGGCCCAGATACGCAGTATTTT.

This chain uses TRBV19 with TRBJ2-1, with 7 bases matching TRBD1. This CDR3 contains 14 residues. CDR1 is LNHDA and CDR2 is SQIVND in the germline V gene (reference sequence). The junction had 4 bases not matched to a gene; V was cut back by 3 bases and J by 5 bases. CDR3 protein: CASSISGQHNEQFF. CDR3 nucleotides: TGTGCCAGTAGTATCTCGGGACAGCACAATGAGCAGTTCTTC.

This chain uses TRBV6-6 with TRBJ2-3, with TRBD2 identical over 9 bases. V shed 7 bases, J shed 1 base, and the junction held 3 bases outside the gene matches. CDR1 is MNHNY and CDR2 is SVGAGI in the germline V gene (reference sequence). This CDR3 is built from 14 residues. DNA of the CDR3: TGTGCCAGCACCTTAGCGGGGGGCACAGATACGCAGTATTTT. This codes for CASTLAGGTDTQYF.

CDR3 in amino acids: CASSLAGTGLTDTQYF. The CDR3 DNA reads TGTGCCAGCAGCTTGGCCGGGACAGGACTCACAGATACGCAGTATTTT. The chain is built from TRBV5-4 and TRBJ2-3, with 8 bases identical to TRBD1. The germline gives CDR1 SGHNT, CDR2 YYREEE (reference sequence). The ends lost 0 bases at V and 2 bases at J; junction bases unmatched: 5. CDR3 size: 16 residues.

The J gene is TRBJ2-5, the V gene TRBV5-1; 7 nucleotides align to TRBD1. The J call may be in error: the DNA end matches TRBJ2-7 better. Germline values: CDR1 SGHRS, CDR2 YFSETQ. This CDR3 is built from 15 residues. The CDR3 nucleotides read TGCGCCAGCAGCTTGGAGCTGGGACAGACCTACGAGCAGTACTTC. Its protein product is CASSLELGQTYEQYF.

This sequence joins TRBV7-9 and TRBJ2-7; possible D gene TRBD1, 5 bases. From germline, CDR1 is SEHNR and CDR2 FQNEAQ (reference sequence). This CDR3 region has 12 residues. With 1 base removed from V and 4 bases from J, the gap between germline ends came to 5 bases. The CDR3 protein is CASSLGQYEQYF. The CDR3 nucleotides are TGTGCCAGCAGCTTAGGACAGTACGAGCAGTACTTC. The full variable domain, completed using reference TRBV7-9 and TRBJ2-7, is DTGVSQNPRHKITKRGQNVTFRCDPISEHNRLYWYRQTLGQGPEFLTYFQNEAQLEKSRLLSDRFSAERPKGSFSTLEIQRTEQGDSAMYLCASSLGQYEQYFGPGTRLTVT.

V usage is TRBV4-1 and J usage is TRBJ2-3; TRBD2 aligns across 8 bases. Germline V CDR1 and CDR2: MGHRA, YSYEKL. Trimming removed 1 base from V and 2 bases from J; junction bases left unmatched: 2. This CDR3 comprises 15 residues. The CDR3 reads CASSQGAGVTDTQYF. CDR3 in DNA: TGCGCCAGCAGCCAAGGAGCGGGAGTCACAGATACGCAGTATTTT.

The chain recombines TRBV6-1 with TRBJ2-7; D possibly corresponds to TRBD1 (5 bases). This CDR3 has 14 residues. Trimming left V 7 bases short and J 0 bases short, with 13 bases between. Germline CDR1 reads MNHNS; CDR2 reads SASEGT. Here the CDR3 reads CASTPQDISYEQYF. For the CDR3, the DNA is TGTGCCAGCACCCCCCAGGACATCTCCTACGAGCAGTACTTC.

The chain joins TRBV4-2 to TRBJ2-3, with D tentatively TRBD2 (6 bases). The CDR3 totals 17 residues. The V end lost 0 bases, the J end lost 5 bases, and 18 bases lay between the germline ends. Germline CDR1 LGHNA, CDR2 YNFKEQ. The CDR3 reads CASSQDTGRELGDTQYF. In nucleotides, the CDR3 is TGTGCCAGCAGCCAAGATACGGGTCGGGAGTTGGGAGATACGCAGTATTTT.

A note on this clone: The junction departs from germline at one end; a sequencing error may be responsible. This chain links TRBV7-9 with TRBJ1-1, with D unresolved. The CDR3 is made up of 12 amino acids. The V gene's germline CDR1 is SEHNR and CDR2 FQNEAQ (reference sequence). CDR3 protein: CSSRSPLTEAFF. In DNA form, the CDR3 reads TGTTCCAGCAGATCCCCACTCACTGAAGCTTTCTTT. Variable domain in full (rest from reference TRBV7-9 and TRBJ1-1): DTGVSQNPRHKITKRGQNVTFRCDPISEHNRLYWYRQTLGQGPEFLTYFQNEAQLEKSRLLSDRFSAERPKGSFSTLEIQRTEQGDSAMYLCSSRSPLTEAFFGQGTRLTVV.

The chain recombines TRBV5-1 with TRBJ1-1, with 12 bases aligning to TRBD1. With V trimmed by 4 bases and J by 7 bases, 5 bases remained unmatched. In germline, CDR1 is SGHRS, CDR2 YFSETQ. The length of the CDR3 is 14 residues. In nucleotides, the CDR3 is TGCGCCAGCAGCGCGGGACAGGGGGCGAATGAAGCTTTCTTT. As protein: CASSAGQGANEAFF.

This chain connects TRBV4-1 to TRBJ2-7; 7 bases are a match to TRBD1. V gave up 4 bases and J gave up 1 base; unmatched junction bases: 10. Per germline, CDR1 MGHRA and CDR2 YSYEKL. This CDR3 contains 16 residues. The CDR3: CASSPKYTGASYEQYF. CDR3 coding DNA: TGCGCCAGCAGCCCAAAATACACAGGGGCATCCTACGAGCAGTACTTC.

CDR3 protein: CASSQTSPNTGELFF. CDR3 sequence (DNA): TGTGCCAGCAGCCAAACATCTCCAAACACCGGGGAGCTGTTTTTT. The chain carries TRBV16 and TRBJ2-2; D not resolved. There are 15 residues in the CDR3. CDR1 is KGHSY, CDR2 FQNENV, per germline. V was trimmed by 2 bases and J by 2 bases, leaving 9 bases between them. The full variable domain, with the rest looked up from reference TRBV16 and TRBJ2-2, is GEEVAQTPKHLVRGEGQKAKLYCAPIKGHSYVFWYQQVLKNEFKFLISFQNENVFDETGMPKERFSAKCLPNSPCSLEIQATKLEDSAVYFCASSQTSPNTGELFFGEGSRLTVL.

V and J are TRBV7-9 and TRBJ2-3; 7 nucleotides agree with TRBD2. Germline CDR1 and CDR2: SEHNR and FQNEAQ (reference sequence). The CDR3 covers 15 residues. Trimming took 5 bases from V and 4 from J; bases not matched to a gene: 9. The CDR3 DNA sequence: TGTGCCAGCAGCCGTCCGGGGGGTTGGGCAGATACGCAGTATTTT. Protein: CASSRPGGWADTQYF.

The gene calls are TRBV27 and TRBJ1-5, with a possible D match to TRBD1 (5 bases). V was shortened by 5 bases and J by 1 base, with 6 bases between the two germline ends. The V gene's germline CDR1 is MNHEY and CDR2 SMNVEV (reference sequence). This CDR3 contains 13 residues. CDR3 region: CASSRGSNQPQHF. As DNA, the CDR3 is TGTGCCAGCAGTCGGGGGAGCAATCAGCCCCAGCATTTT.

The V gene is TRBV5-4, the J gene TRBJ2-5, with TRBD1 matching 7 bases. The germline CDR1 and CDR2 sequences are SGHNT and YYREEE (reference sequence). This CDR3 spans 13 amino acids. After removal of 0 bases from V and 4 bases from J, the junction contained 0 bases not matched to a gene. In nucleotides, the CDR3 is TGTGCCAGCAGCTTGGCAGGGGGAGAGACCCAGTACTTC. This codes for CASSLAGGETQYF.

As DNA, the CDR3 is TGTGCCAGCAGCGTAGGATCCGGGGTCGACGAGCAGTACTTC. It translates to CASSVGSGVDEQYF. This chain uses TRBV9 with TRBJ2-7; possibly TRBD2 for D (5 bases). Germline CDR1 SGDLS, CDR2 YYNGEE. CDR3 length: 14 amino acids. The V end lost 0 bases, the J end lost 5 bases, and 12 bases lay between the germline ends.